Sequencing of this T cell receptor (beta chain) was carried out in a study of cytomegalovirus exposure and HLA in healthy donors. Notes on the study in general: Analysis performed later found more than 15,000 TCR beta sequences associated with HLA alleles at 0.05 false discovery rate. Per published reports, the classifier diagnosed cytomegalovirus status with high specificity and sensitivity.

The PCR had 60 Vbeta and 13 Jbeta primers. The method was immunoSEQ multiplex PCR; TCRdb's version includes in-frame clones alone and lacks a portion of them. This sample has around 120,000 clones, with roughly 80% found just once. A note on this clone: Its target is not known.

Per the germline V gene, CDR1 is MDHEN and CDR2 is SYDVKM. This CDR3 is 14 amino acids long. Trimming stripped 3 bases from V and 5 bases from J, with 8 bases between. The sample consisted of PBMCs. The receptor's source is a middle-aged woman in good health and CMV-seronegative. J is TRBJ1-6 and V is TRBV28; D ambiguous. The CDR3 region is CASSFYGNNSPLHF. For the CDR3, the DNA is TGTGCCAGCAGTTTTTACGGGAATAATTCACCCCTCCACTTT.